The 10 T cell receptor beta chains presented below share a single source sample, sequenced in a study of cytotoxic CD8 clonotypes in ibrutinib-treated CLL. The repertoire was sequenced with immunoSEQ multiplex PCR; TCRdb's copy has only in-frame clones and lacks some. The sample yields about 300,000 clones, about 72% seen once. Material: PBMCs, obtained at disease progression, from a patient treated with ibrutinib. The receptors come from a human donor with chronic lymphocytic leukemia.

This chain joins TRBV7-8 and TRBJ1-1; D uncertain. This CDR3 comprises 15 residues. In germline, CDR1 is SGHVS, CDR2 FQNEAQ. Trimming removed 1 base from V and 0 bases from J, with 9 bases in between. CDR3: CASSLGVYLNTEAFF. The CDR3 region has the DNA TGTGCCAGCAGCTTAGGAGTCTACCTGAACACTGAAGCTTTCTTT.

The chain recombines TRBV27 with TRBJ2-3, with 9 bases identical to TRBD2. This CDR3 has 20 residues. With V trimmed by 3 bases and J by 0 bases, 16 bases remained unmatched. Germline V gene sequence: CDR1 MNHEY, CDR2 SMNVEV (reference sequence). This CDR3 reads CASSFRGWLAGLLSTDTQYF. The CDR3 DNA reads TGTGCCAGCAGTTTTCGAGGTTGGCTAGCGGGACTACTTAGCACAGATACGCAGTATTTT.

This clone was picked up a small number of times. The V call is TRBV27, the J call TRBJ1-5; 7 bases map to TRBD1. The CDR3 contains 17 residues. Germline CDR1 is MNHEY and CDR2 is SMNVEV (reference sequence). Trimming took 5 bases from V and 7 from J; bases not matched to a gene: 17. CDR3 coding DNA: TGTGCCAGCAGTCCCCCCCGACAGACAGGGATGGGACAGCCCCAGCATTTT. Residues: CASSPPRQTGMGQPQHF.

The chain recombines TRBV2 with TRBJ1-5; D is uncertain. This CDR3 spans 13 amino acids. Germline CDR1 SNHLY, CDR2 FYNNEI. V gave up 3 bases and J gave up 7 bases, with 10 bases separating them. This CDR3 reads CASSDYPRQPQHF. DNA for the CDR3: TGTGCCAGCAGTGATTACCCCCGACAGCCCCAGCATTTT.

The chain carries TRBV28 and TRBJ1-3; no reliable D call. V was trimmed by 5 bases and J by 0 bases, leaving 11 bases between them. In germline, CDR1 is MDHEN, CDR2 SYDVKM. The CDR3 length is 15 residues. CDR3 sequence: CASSATRGSGNTIYF. The CDR3 DNA is TGTGCCAGCAGTGCGACTCGCGGCTCTGGAAACACCATATATTTT.

The chain uses TRBV9 and TRBJ1-6; 10 bases match TRBD1. V shed 4 bases and J 8 bases; nucleotides not matched to a gene: 6. The CDR3 totals 15 residues. Germline V gene data show CDR1 as SGDLS and CDR2 as YYNGEE. CDR3 DNA sequence: TGTGCCAGCAGCTCCCGGGACAGGGGACATTCACCCCTCCACTTT. This sequence encodes CASSSRDRGHSPLHF.

The rearrangement joins TRBV21-1 to TRBJ2-3; TRBD2 reflects the table's D call only, with no check against the DNA. TRBV21-1 is labeled a pseudogene. This CDR3 is 17 amino acids long. CDR3 coding DNA: TGTGCCAGCAGCACCACCGGGACTCCGCGGGACACAGATACGCAGTATTTT. Protein product: CASSTTGTPRDTDTQYF.

The rearrangement links TRBV5-1 to TRBJ1-4; D might be TRBD1 (5 bases). Deletions cut 4 bases from V and 7 bases from J, with 14 bases between. Germline values: CDR1 SGHRS, CDR2 YFSETQ. The CDR3 spans 14 residues. CDR3 nucleotide sequence: TGCGCCAGCAGCCGTTCGGGGGGTGTTGAAAAACTGTTTTTT. Amino acids: CASSRSGGVEKLFF.

CDR3 sequence: CASSWMGRETQYF. The CDR3 nucleotides are TGTGCCAGCAGTTGGATGGGCAGGGAGACCCAGTACTTC. V and J are TRBV7-9 and TRBJ2-5; D ambiguous. Germline CDR1 reads SEHNR; CDR2 reads FQNEAQ (reference sequence). The ends were cut back, 6 bases at V and 5 bases at J, with 13 bases in the middle. The CDR3 runs to 13 residues.

This chain uses TRBV19 with TRBJ2-7; the D is unclear. Trimming pared 4 bases from V and 3 bases from J, leaving 4 bases between. The germline V gene has CDR1 LNHDA and CDR2 SQIVND (reference sequence). The CDR3 is made up of 11 amino acids. The CDR3 coding sequence is TGTGCCAGTAGTACCTACTACGAGCAGTACTTC. It codes for CASSTYYEQYF.